These 9 T cell receptor beta chains share one sample of origin, sequenced in a study of blood T cell repertoires in COVID-19. Clones were sequenced by immunoSEQ multiplex PCR, and TCRdb holds only the in-frame ones, with some missing. The data contain under 250,000 clones, about 89% of them singletons. Sequenced input: peripheral blood. These receptor sequences come from a man between 60 and 70 years old who had recovered from COVID-19.

This clone was counted a few times. The chain has TRBV7-9 and TRBJ2-7; perhaps TRBD2 as D (7 bases). V was pared by 5 bases and J by 7 bases, with 18 bases between. The CDR3 extends over 14 amino acids. The germline CDR1 and CDR2 sequences are SEHNR and FQNEAQ (reference sequence). CDR3 coding DNA: TGTGCCAGCAGCCATGGGGGGGCGTCAGGAGAGCAGTACTTC. Protein product: CASSHGGASGEQYF.

The chain links TRBV7-2 to TRBJ1-2, with 8 bases lining up with TRBD1. The germline V gene has CDR1 SGHTA and CDR2 FQGNSA. The CDR3 is 16 amino acids. V shed 2 bases and J 7 bases; nucleotides not matched to a gene: 12. CDR3 protein: CASSLSRETGVGGYTF. CDR3 coding DNA: TGTGCCAGCAGCTTAAGTCGAGAGACAGGGGTGGGTGGCTACACCTTC. The full variable domain, with the rest looked up from reference TRBV7-2 and TRBJ1-2, is GAGVSQSPSNKVTEKGKDVELRCDPISGHTALYWYRQSLGQGLEFLIYFQGNSAPDKSGLPSDRFSAERTGGSVSTLTIQRTQQEDSAVYLCASSLSRETGVGGYTFGSGTRLTVV.

This clone was recorded once. The rearrangement joins TRBV6-5 to TRBJ2-2; TRBD2 is a possible D gene (5 bases). Looked up from germline, CDR1 is MNHEY and CDR2 is SVGAGI. Deletions cut 6 bases from V and 0 bases from J, with 11 bases between. The CDR3 is made up of 15 amino acids. CDR3 in DNA: TGTGCCAGCAGGGGAGACGGAACGAACACCGGGGAGCTGTTTTTT. Amino acids: CASRGDGTNTGELFF.

The chain has TRBV28 and TRBJ2-3; no definite D call. The V end lost 3 bases, the J end lost 1 base, and 5 bases lay between the germline ends. CDR1 and CDR2 (germline): MDHEN, SYDVKM. This CDR3 contains 13 residues. CDR3 DNA sequence: TGTGCCAGCAGTTTCCAGGGCACAGATACGCAGTATTTT. It encodes CASSFQGTDTQYF.

The V call is TRBV18, the J call TRBJ1-2, with a possible D match to TRBD1 (5 bases). Germline values: CDR1 KGHSH, CDR2 LQKENI. The CDR3 is made up of 13 amino acids. V was trimmed by 3 bases and J by 4 bases, leaving 9 bases between them. CDR3 DNA sequence: TGTGCCAGCTCACCGACAGCCCGCTATGGCTACACCTTC. As protein: CASSPTARYGYTF.

This rearrangement joins TRBV6-5 to TRBJ2-7; 8 positions match TRBD1. The CDR3 runs 14 residues. The germline V gene has CDR1 MNHEY and CDR2 SVGAGI. V was pared by 7 bases and J by 0 bases, with 5 bases of the junction left unmatched. The CDR3 sequence is CASTRTGSSYEQYF. Here the CDR3 DNA reads TGTGCCAGCACCAGGACAGGGAGCTCCTACGAGCAGTACTTC.

The CDR3 loop is CASSYWAPRSSYEQYF. DNA for the CDR3: TGTGCCAGCAGTTATTGGGCGCCACGAAGCTCCTACGAGCAGTACTTC. This sequence joins TRBV6-9 and TRBJ2-7; D unclear. V dropped 1 base and J dropped 0 bases, with 13 bases sitting between them. The germline V gene has CDR1 MNHGY and CDR2 SVAAGI. The CDR3 has 16 amino acids.

The chain has TRBV7-6 and TRBJ1-2, with 11 bases that match TRBD1. This CDR3 spans 12 amino acids. Germline V gene lookup returns CDR1 SGHVS and CDR2 FNYEAQ. V dropped 9 bases and J dropped 7; count of bases not matched to a gene: 4. The CDR3 loop reads CASGQGAGGYTF. The CDR3 DNA follows: TGTGCCAGTGGACAGGGGGCCGGTGGCTACACCTTC.

Only a few counts were recorded for this clone. The V and J genes are TRBV5-4 and TRBJ1-6, with D perhaps matching TRBD1 (5 bases). CDR1 SGHNT and CDR2 YYREEE come from the germline V gene (reference sequence). The length of the CDR3 is 16 residues. V was cut by 0 bases and J by 7 bases, with 14 bases left in between. The CDR3 sequence is CASSLGRVATNSPLHF. The CDR3 coding sequence is TGTGCCAGCAGCTTGGGCAGGGTCGCCACAAATTCACCCCTCCACTTT. The full variable domain, in which reference TRBV5-4 and TRBJ1-6 provide the parts outside the CDR3, is ETGVTQSPTHLIKTRGQQVTLRCSSQSGHNTVSWYQQALGQGPQFIFQYYREEENGRGNFPPRFSGLQFPNYSSELNVNALELDDSALYLCASSLGRVATNSPLHFGNGTRLTVT.